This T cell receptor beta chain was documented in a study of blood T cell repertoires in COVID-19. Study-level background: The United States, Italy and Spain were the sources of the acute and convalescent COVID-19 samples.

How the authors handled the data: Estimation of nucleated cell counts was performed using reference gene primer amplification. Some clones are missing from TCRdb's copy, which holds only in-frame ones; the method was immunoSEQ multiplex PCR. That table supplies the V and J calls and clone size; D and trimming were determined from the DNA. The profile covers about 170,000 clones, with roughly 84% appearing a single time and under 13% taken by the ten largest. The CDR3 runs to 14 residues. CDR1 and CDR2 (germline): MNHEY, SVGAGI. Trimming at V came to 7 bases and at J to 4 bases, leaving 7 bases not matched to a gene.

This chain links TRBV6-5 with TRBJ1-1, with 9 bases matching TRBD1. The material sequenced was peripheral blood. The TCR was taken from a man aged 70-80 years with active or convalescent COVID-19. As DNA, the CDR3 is TGTGCCAGCATTTTCACAGGGGGCGGCACTGAAGCTTTCTTT. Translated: CASIFTGGGTEAFF.